This T cell receptor (beta chain) appears in the sequencing data of a study of beta chain features in type 1 diabetes. Study details: Healthy donors and patients showed comparable age, gender and cell yields.

Comment on this clone: What it binds is unknown.

General study findings and limits: A possible short-template PCR bias applies equally to patients and controls. When Type 1 diabetes patients were examined, their TCRB CDR3s proved moderately but significantly shorter in all four CD4+ subsets.

The whole isolated RNA underwent reverse transcription, so sequencing captured expressed TCRB transcripts. Using immunoSEQ multiplex PCR, the repertoire was profiled, and TCRdb retains in-frame clones only, with some absent. Of under 400,000 clones in the sample, 10% to 15% were seen once. Germline V lookup: CDR1 SQVTM, CDR2 ANQGSEA. The CDR3 has 13 residues. The V segment lost 6 bases and the J segment 6 bases; nucleotides outside the gene matches: 5. The chain is built from TRBV29-1 and TRBJ2-2; TRBD1 matches 9 bases. The sequence was collected from a woman under 30 with type 1 diabetes. Sequenced material: naive CD4+ T cells from blood. The CDR3 DNA reads TGCAGCGTCGCGGGACAGGGATCCGGGGAGCTGTTTTTT. This codes for CSVAGQGSGELFF.